Shown below are 32 T cell receptor beta chains from a single sample sequenced in a study of blood T cell repertoires in COVID-19. Produced via immunoSEQ multiplex PCR; TCRdb's table is partial and in-frame only. The repertoire consists of about 240,000 clones, with 80% to 85% occurring once and the leading ten covering over 10%. Source material: peripheral blood. These TCRs come from a woman aged 55-70 years with active or convalescent COVID-19.

V and J are TRBV25-1 and TRBJ1-1; D might be TRBD1 (6 bases). Germline CDR1 reads MGHDK; CDR2 reads SYGVNS. This CDR3 has 14 amino acids. The ends were cut back, 7 bases at V and 5 bases at J, with 17 bases in the middle. The CDR3 loop is CASNSRRGATEAFF. Written as DNA, the CDR3 is TGTGCCAGCAACTCCCGGCGGGGGGCGACTGAAGCTTTCTTT.

The gene calls are TRBV6-6 and TRBJ2-7, with TRBD2 matching over 9 bases. Looked up from germline, CDR1 is MNHNY and CDR2 is SVGAGI (reference sequence). J was trimmed by 3 bases and V by 10 bases; bases with no gene match: 13. This CDR3 region has 15 residues. In nucleotides, the CDR3 is TGTGCCACCCATAGCGGGGGTGGGTACTACTACGAGCAGTACTTC. Its translation is CATHSGGGYYYEQYF.

This rearrangement joins TRBV7-8 to TRBJ2-1; TRBD1 matches at 8 bases. The CDR3 has 17 residues. The V gene end was trimmed by 5 bases and the J gene end by 7 bases; junction bases not matched to a gene: 16. Germline lookup yields CDR1 SGHVS and CDR2 FQNEAQ. DNA for the CDR3: TGTGCCAGCAGCCCAGGACAGGGTCGGGGGTTGGGGAATGAGCAGTTCTTC. It encodes CASSPGQGRGLGNEQFF.

V usage is TRBV9 and J usage is TRBJ2-1, with 7 nucleotides matching TRBD2. Germline-derived CDR1 and CDR2 are SGDLS and YYNGEE. V was pared by 4 bases and J by 4 bases, with 11 bases of the junction left unmatched. The CDR3 contains 16 residues. CDR3 amino acids: CASSPAGLVGYNEQFF. CDR3 DNA: TGTGCCAGCAGCCCCGCTGGACTAGTTGGGTACAATGAGCAGTTCTTC.

The chain couples TRBV7-9 to TRBJ2-3, with TRBD1 matching over 8 bases. Germline-derived CDR1 and CDR2 are SEHNR and FQNEAQ (reference sequence). CDR3 length: 14 residues. The junction had 8 bases not matched to a gene; V was cut back by 6 bases and J by 6 bases. CDR3 loop: CASSQGTGGDTQYF. The CDR3 bases are TGTGCCAGCAGTCAGGGCACAGGGGGGGATACGCAGTATTTT.

The V gene is TRBV18, the J gene TRBJ1-5; D unclear. The CDR3 consists of 13 residues. Per germline, CDR1 KGHSH and CDR2 LQKENI. V was clipped by 6 bases and J by 2 bases, with 8 bases between them. CDR3 in DNA: TGTGCCAGCTCCGGGAGCGGCAATCAGCCCCAGCATTTT. Encoded protein: CASSGSGNQPQHF.

V gene TRBV19 combines with J gene TRBJ1-5; 8 bases agree with TRBD1. CDR1 is LNHDA and CDR2 is SQIVND in the germline V gene (reference sequence). Germline trimming cut 6 bases from V and 2 bases from J; bases unmatched to any gene: 6. This CDR3 is built from 15 residues. CDR3 DNA: TGTGCCAGTAGCAGCGACAGGGGCCGCAATCAGCCCCAGCATTTT. It yields the protein CASSSDRGRNQPQHF.

V gene TRBV6-4 combines with J gene TRBJ2-6, with TRBD1 matching over 7 bases. The V gene's germline CDR1 is MRHNA and CDR2 SNTAGT. V dropped 6 bases and J dropped 4; count of bases not matched to a gene: 6. CDR3 length: 15 amino acids. DNA of the CDR3: TGTGCCAGCAGACCGACAGGGCTCGGGGCCAACGTCCTGACTTTC. Amino acids: CASRPTGLGANVLTF.

The CDR3 region is CASSIQGKDSPLHF. The DNA for the CDR3 is TGTGCCAGCAGCATACAGGGGAAGGATTCACCCCTCCACTTT. J is TRBJ1-6 and V is TRBV6-5, with 7 bases aligning to TRBD1. CDR1 is MNHEY, CDR2 SVGAGI, per germline. Trimming took 6 bases from V and 8 from J; bases not matched to a gene: 7. This CDR3 is built from 14 residues.

The chain joins TRBV5-1 to TRBJ2-4; 9 nucleotides match TRBD1. The V and J ends lost 0 bases and 3 bases, in that order; junction bases with no gene match: 10. Per germline, CDR1 SGHRS and CDR2 YFSETQ. The CDR3 has 18 residues. In DNA, the CDR3 is TGCGCCAGCAGCTTGGTGGGGACGGACAGGGGAATCAAAAACATTCAGTACTTC. Protein: CASSLVGTDRGIKNIQYF.

CDR3 in DNA: TGTGCCTGGAGGGGGTTCGGACAGACCATGAACACTGAAGCTTTCTTT. Encoded protein: CAWRGFGQTMNTEAFF. The V gene is TRBV30, the J gene TRBJ1-1; D is possibly TRBD1 (6 bases). Germline CDR1 is GTSNPN and CDR2 is SVGIG (reference sequence). This CDR3 has 16 residues. Trimming took 3 bases from V and 0 from J, leaving 17 bases between them. Together with reference TRBV30 and TRBJ1-1, the CDR3 gives the full variable domain: SQTIHQWPATLVQPVGSPLSLECTVEGTSNPNLYWYRQAAGRGLQLLFYSVGIGQISSEVPQNLSASRPQDRQFILSSKKLLLSDSGFYLCAWRGFGQTMNTEAFFGQGTRLTVV.

This chain uses TRBV18 with TRBJ1-2; D is uncertain. Germline-derived CDR1 and CDR2 are KGHSH and LQKENI. The ends were cut back, 2 bases at V and 10 bases at J, with 20 bases in the middle. The CDR3 runs 15 residues. CDR3 bases: TGTGCCAGCTCACCAATCGGGGAATGGTTGAAGCTCTACACCTTC. As protein: CASSPIGEWLKLYTF.

This clone was recorded once. The chain carries TRBV7-8 and TRBJ1-2; 10 bases are a match to TRBD1. Germline lookup yields CDR1 SGHVS and CDR2 FQNEAQ. This CDR3 has 16 amino acids. The trim removed 6 bases at V and 7 bases at J, leaving 14 bases unmatched. The CDR3 spells CASSTGTGALGFGYTF. CDR3 DNA sequence: TGTGCCAGCAGTACCGGGACAGGGGCATTAGGTTTTGGCTACACCTTC.

V and J are TRBV6-6 and TRBJ1-1; no firm D call. Looked up from germline, CDR1 is MNHNY and CDR2 is SVGAGI (reference sequence). The V end was cut by 2 bases, the J end by 1 base, with 5 bases between. This CDR3 region has 13 residues. The CDR3 nucleotides are TGTGCCAGCAGTTACCCTCGGAACACTGAAGCTTTCTTT. Amino acids: CASSYPRNTEAFF.

This sequence joins TRBV6-1 and TRBJ1-5, with a possible D match to TRBD1 (5 bases). The CDR3 has 15 residues. Germline V gene sequence: CDR1 MNHNS, CDR2 SASEGT. Trimming took off 0 bases at V and 7 bases at J, with 13 bases between the two ends. The CDR3 sequence is CASSEATWRGQPQHF. The CDR3 coding sequence is TGTGCCAGCAGTGAAGCGACATGGAGGGGCCAGCCCCAGCATTTT.

The chain recombines TRBV2 with TRBJ1-6; TRBD1 is a possible D gene (6 bases). Per the germline V gene, CDR1 is SNHLY and CDR2 is FYNNEI. This CDR3 contains 15 residues. Trimming took off 7 bases at V and 10 bases at J, with 20 bases between the two ends. This CDR3 is CASKMVGGLGSPLHF. The CDR3 DNA reads as TGTGCCAGCAAGATGGTCGGGGGGCTGGGATCACCCCTCCACTTT. Filled out from reference TRBV2 and TRBJ1-6, the complete variable domain reads EPEVTQTPSHQVTQMGQEVILRCVPISNHLYFYWYRQILGQKVEFLVSFYNNEISEKSEIFDDQFSVERPDGSNFTLKIRSTKLEDSAMYFCASKMVGGLGSPLHFGNGTRLTVT.

The chain employs TRBV10-1 and TRBJ2-1, with 9 positions matching TRBD1. The V segment lost 3 bases and the J segment 2 bases; nucleotides outside the gene matches: 11. CDR1 WNHNN and CDR2 SYGVQD come from the germline V gene (reference sequence). The CDR3 covers 18 residues. The CDR3 is CASSDFGYGTGPYNEQFF. In DNA, the CDR3 is TGCGCCAGCAGTGATTTCGGCTATGGGACAGGGCCCTACAATGAGCAGTTCTTC.

The sample holds one count of this clone. Other DNA variants within this sample encode the same CDR3. V and J are TRBV4-2 and TRBJ1-2; D is possibly TRBD1 (6 bases). V dropped 4 bases and J dropped 5 bases, with 17 bases sitting between them. This CDR3 spans 15 amino acids. CDR1 is LGHNA and CDR2 is YNFKEQ in the germline V gene. In nucleotides, the CDR3 is TGTGCCAGCAGCCCAGAAACTGGACAGCTTTATGGCTACACCTTC. It yields the protein CASSPETGQLYGYTF.

The chain employs TRBV15 and TRBJ1-2; unclear D gene. Trimming removed 0 bases at V and 7 bases at J, with 9 bases between. The CDR3 has 13 residues. In germline, CDR1 is LNHNV, CDR2 YYDKDF (reference sequence). This CDR3 reads CATSRDLYSGYTF. The CDR3 coding sequence is TGTGCCACCAGCAGAGATCTTTACTCTGGCTACACCTTC.

J is TRBJ2-7 and V is TRBV11-3; 8 nucleotides agree with TRBD2. Looked up from germline, CDR1 is SGHNT and CDR2 is YENEEA. The CDR3 runs to 14 residues. J was trimmed by 4 bases and V by 2 bases; bases with no gene match: 4. In DNA form, the CDR3 reads TGTGCCAGCAGCTTAAGCGGGGGAAGTTACGAGCAGTACTTC. Amino acid sequence: CASSLSGGSYEQYF.

The V call is TRBV5-8, the J call TRBJ2-3; TRBD2 matches at 14 bases. In germline, CDR1 is SGHTS, CDR2 YDEGEE. V was pared by 1 base and J by 3 bases, with 7 bases of the junction left unmatched. CDR3 length equals 18 residues. The CDR3 region is CASSLRLAGGPGTDTQYF. The CDR3 nucleotides are TGTGCCAGCAGCTTGCGACTAGCGGGGGGGCCAGGAACAGATACGCAGTATTTT.

The chain employs TRBV6-6 and TRBJ1-6; D is perhaps TRBD1 (6 bases). Germline V gene lookup returns CDR1 MNHNY and CDR2 SVGAGI (reference sequence). The CDR3 contains 14 residues. V was cut by 8 bases and J by 5 bases, with 13 bases left in between. CDR3 coding DNA: TGTGCCAGCCACCGGGACACTAATAATTCACCCCTCCACTTT. Translating it yields CASHRDTNNSPLHF.

The chain joins TRBV5-1 to TRBJ2-1; the match to TRBD2 covers 11 bases. CDR3 length: 16 residues. With 4 bases clipped from V and 8 bases from J, the junction kept 11 bases outside the gene matches. From germline, CDR1 is SGHRS and CDR2 YFSETQ. CDR3 sequence reads: CASSPMPLAGGDEQFF. The CDR3 DNA sequence: TGCGCCAGCAGCCCCATGCCGCTAGCGGGGGGTGATGAGCAGTTCTTC.

In this sample, this clone turned up once. V and J are TRBV5-1 and TRBJ2-5; 8 bases line up with TRBD1. With V trimmed by 0 bases and J by 5 bases, 9 bases remained unmatched. The CDR3 extends over 16 amino acids. CDR1 SGHRS and CDR2 YFSETQ come from the germline V gene. In nucleotides, the CDR3 is TGCGCCAGCAGCTTGGATCGGCAGGGGGCGGGGGAGACCCAGTACTTC. Encoded protein: CASSLDRQGAGETQYF.

A few counts support this clone. The rearrangement joins TRBV10-3 to TRBJ1-2; no definite D call. The length of the CDR3 is 16 residues. Between the trimmed V and J ends, which lost 0 bases and 6 bases, there was a span of 17 bases. Germline V gene data show CDR1 as ENHRY and CDR2 as SYGVKD. The CDR3 DNA follows: TGTGCCATCAGTGAGTCGTTGTTGAGGGATGGCGATGGCTACACCTTC. Translated, it gives CAISESLLRDGDGYTF.

The rearrangement links TRBV28 to TRBJ2-7, with 7 bases fitting TRBD2. Germline V gene data show CDR1 as MDHEN and CDR2 as SYDVKM. V shed 5 bases, J shed 2 bases, and the junction held 9 bases outside the gene matches. This CDR3 is 15 amino acids long. DNA for the CDR3: TGTGCCAGCAGTGCCCTTGAGAGCGGGGCCTACGAGCAGTACTTC. Its translation: CASSALESGAYEQYF.

The V call is TRBV27, the J call TRBJ2-7; 11 nucleotides align to TRBD2. CDR3 length: 16 amino acids. J gave up 2 bases and V 5 bases, and 8 bases lay outside the gene matches. Germline CDR1 and CDR2: MNHEY and SMNVEV (reference sequence). The CDR3: CASSPLAGGNPYEQYF. The CDR3 DNA follows: TGTGCCAGCAGTCCATTAGCGGGGGGGAACCCCTACGAGCAGTACTTC.

The chain couples TRBV27 to TRBJ1-3; 9 bases agree with TRBD1. Unmatched junction bases numbered 2, after V lost 0 bases and J lost 2 bases. The CDR3 loop spans 16 amino acids. Germline CDR1 MNHEY, CDR2 SMNVEV (reference sequence). The DNA for the CDR3 is TGTGCCAGCAGTTTATCCGGACAGGGGACTGGAAACACCATATATTTT. Amino acid sequence: CASSLSGQGTGNTIYF.

This clone was recorded once. The chain links TRBV7-9 to TRBJ2-3, with D perhaps matching TRBD1 (5 bases). Germline CDR1 reads SEHNR; CDR2 reads FQNEAQ (reference sequence). CDR3 length: 13 amino acids. Trimming left V 3 bases short and J 4 bases short, with 8 bases between. The CDR3 nucleotides are TGTGCCAGCAGCTTGGGGCGCTCAGATACGCAGTATTTT. Protein sequence: CASSLGRSDTQYF.

The rearrangement uses TRBV5-6 and TRBJ1-4, with 7 bases lining up with TRBD1. The CDR3 has 17 amino acids. V lost 4 bases to trimming and J lost 0 bases; unmatched junction nucleotides: 9. Germline CDR1 SGHDT, CDR2 YYEEEE. The CDR3 region has the DNA TGTGCCAGCAGCCACCGGGACAGTACCCCAACTAATGAAAAACTGTTTTTT. Translating gives CASSHRDSTPTNEKLFF.

The chain links TRBV9 to TRBJ1-1; D gene ambiguous. V lost 1 base, J lost 3 bases, and 7 bases lay in between. Per germline, CDR1 SGDLS and CDR2 YYNGEE. This CDR3 has 13 amino acids. The chain's CDR3 is CASSVTEYTEAFF. The CDR3 DNA sequence: TGTGCCAGCAGCGTAACTGAGTACACTGAAGCTTTCTTT.

This clone was found once. The V call is TRBV7-8, the J call TRBJ2-5; possibly TRBD1 for D (5 bases). The CDR3 extends over 14 amino acids. The germline V and J ends were trimmed by 2 bases and 3 bases, with 10 bases remaining between them. Germline V CDR1 and CDR2: SGHVS, FQNEAQ. This chain's CDR3 is CASSLLSREETQYF. The CDR3 region has the DNA TGTGCCAGCAGCTTATTAAGCAGGGAAGAGACCCAGTACTTC.